A selection of T cell receptor beta chains follows, all from one sample in a study of beta chain features in type 1 diabetes. Libraries were prepared by immunoSEQ multiplex PCR; TCRdb keeps only in-frame clonotypes and omits some of them. The sample lists more than 300,000 clones; 6.5% to 10% were seen once. The sequenced sample was central memory CD4+ T cells from blood. The origin of the receptors is a woman younger than 30 in good health. Both conserved end residues are part of each CDR3. A D gene is named only where the DNA matches it firmly. Size tells how often a clone was seen (once, few, many) or the class of an expanded clone, and some rows leave it out.

TRBV19	.	.	TRBJ2-7	CASSTGFGEQYF	TGTGCCAGTAGTACCGGGTTTGGCGAGCAGTACTTC
TRBV29-1	many	TRBD2	TRBJ2-3	CSARTSVPDTQYF	TGCAGCGCTCGGACTAGCGTTCCAGATACGCAGTATTTT
TRBV7-6	.	.	TRBJ2-1	CASSLVKGRNEQFF	TGTGCCAGCAGCTTAGTTAAGGGGCGCAATGAGCAGTTCTTC
TRBV2	few	.	TRBJ1-3	CASSSDGGIRNTIYF	TGTGCCAGCAGTTCCGACGGGGGAATCCGAAACACCATATATTTT
TRBV5-1	few	.	TRBJ2-1	CASSLVRGRNEQFF	TGCGCCAGCAGCTTGGTACGCGGGCGGAATGAGCAGTTCTTC
TRBV7-2	.	.	TRBJ2-5	CASSSRRLGETQYF	TGTGCCAGCAGTTCTAGAAGGCTGGGAGAGACCCAGTACTTC
TRBV18	.	.	TRBJ1-2	CASSPSRDYGYTF	TGTGCCAGCTCACCTTCACGAGACTATGGCTACACCTTC
TRBV7-2	few	.	TRBJ1-1	CASSDRRRWGEAFF	TGTGCCAGCAGCGATCGACGGCGGTGGGGTGAAGCTTTCTTT
TRBV7-3	few	.	TRBJ2-7	CASSSGAGAYEQYF	TGTGCCAGCAGCTCCGGGGCAGGCGCTTACGAGCAGTACTTC
TRBV19	.	.	TRBJ2-5	CASSMRAGEETQYF	TGTGCCAGTAGTATGAGGGCAGGGGAAGAGACCCAGTACTTC
TRBV5-1	many	TRBD2	TRBJ2-1	CASRVGLADNEQFF	TGCGCCAGCAGGGTTGGGCTAGCGGACAATGAGCAGTTCTTC
TRBV29-1	few	TRBD1	TRBJ1-2	CSVEGQLGYGYTF	TGCAGCGTTGAGGGACAGCTGGGGTATGGCTACACCTTC
TRBV7-6	many	.	TRBJ2-7	CASSLSSASHEQYF	TGTGCCAGCAGCTTATCGTCCGCGTCTCACGAGCAGTACTTC
TRBV28	many	TRBD2	TRBJ2-5	CASSLGGGTLQETQYF	TGTGCCAGCAGTTTGGGGGGGGGAACCCTCCAAGAGACCCAGTACTTC
TRBV4-3	few	TRBD1	TRBJ1-2	CASSRDREPRGYTF	TGCGCCAGCAGCCGGGACAGGGAGCCGCGGGGCTACACCTTC
TRBV2	.	TRBD2	TRBJ2-3	CASSDLGGRAPSTDTQYF	TGTGCCAGCAGTGATTTGGGCGGGAGGGCCCCTAGCACAGATACGCAGTATTTT
TRBV2	.	.	TRBJ2-5	CASSYTNTQQETQYF	TGTGCCAGCAGCTACACCAATACACAACAAGAGACCCAGTACTTC
TRBV27	few	.	TRBJ2-3	CAREGDIEPGPYTDTQYF	TGTGCCAGAGAGGGGGACATTGAACCGGGACCCTACACAGATACGCAGTATTTT
TRBV28	.	TRBD1	TRBJ2-7	CATTDRYEQYF	TGTGCCACCACGGACAGGTACGAGCAGTACTTC
TRBV4-2	many	TRBD1	TRBJ2-7	CASSLEAQGAYEQYF	TGTGCCAGCAGCCTTGAAGCACAGGGGGCTTACGAGCAGTACTTC
TRBV5-1	few	.	TRBJ2-7	CASSLVAGATYEQYF	TGCGCCAGCAGCCTAGTGGCAGGGGCTACTTACGAGCAGTACTTC
TRBV7-9	few	TRBD2	TRBJ2-7	CASSPGASGAYEQYF	TGTGCCAGCAGCCCCGGGGCTAGCGGGGCCTACGAGCAGTACTTC
TRBV28	few	.	TRBJ2-7	CATGQGLFFGEQYF	TGTGCCACCGGACAGGGACTATTTTTTGGCGAGCAGTACTTC
TRBV6-6	few	TRBD1	TRBJ1-5	CASSYEPRQGGQPQHF	TGTGCCAGCAGTTACGAACCTAGACAGGGCGGGCAGCCCCAGCATTTT
TRBV28	.	.	TRBJ1-3	CASRTPLGGRLLDF	TGTGCCAGCAGAACCCCTCTGGGGGGGCGGCTATTAGATTTT
TRBV7-2	.	TRBD2	TRBJ2-7	CASRAGLAGTDEQYF	TGTGCCAGCAGGGCGGGACTAGCGGGAACCGACGAGCAGTACTTC
TRBV7-8	.	TRBD2	TRBJ2-5	CASDPYRGGRAQETQYF	TGTGCCAGCGATCCCTACCGCGGGGGGAGGGCCCAAGAGACCCAGTACTTC
TRBV9	once	.	TRBJ2-1	CASSVLTARNEQFF	TGTGCCAGCAGCGTACTTACAGCGAGGAATGAGCAGTTCTTC
TRBV18	few	TRBD2	TRBJ2-4	CASSPREGIQYF	TGTGCCAGCTCACCAAGGGAGGGCATTCAGTACTTC
TRBV5-5	.	.	TRBJ1-1	CASSLAGNTEAFF	TGTGCCAGCAGCTTGGCTGGGAACACTGAAGCTTTCTTT
TRBV5-4	many	.	TRBJ1-2	CASSEGQSYGYTF	TGTGCCAGCAGCGAAGGACAAAGCTATGGCTACACCTTC
TRBV11-1	.	.	TRBJ2-7	CASSLRASSYEQYF	TGTGCCAGCAGCTTAAGGGCCAGCTCCTACGAGCAGTACTTC
TRBV7-8	.	TRBD2	TRBJ2-7	CASSNPTSAKYEQYF	TGTGCCAGCAGCAACCCCACTAGCGCGAAATACGAGCAGTACTTC
TRBV2	many	.	TRBJ2-3	CASTPDTDTQYF	TGTGCCAGCACCCCGGACACAGATACGCAGTATTTT
TRBV5-4	.	TRBD2	TRBJ2-7	CASSLASGSYEQYF	TGTGCCAGCAGCTTGGCTAGCGGCTCCTACGAGCAGTACTTC
TRBV19	medium-sized	.	TRBJ1-5	CASSGTDGYRNQPQHF	TGTGCCAGTAGCGGCACGGATGGGTATCGGAATCAGCCCCAGCATTTT
TRBV15	few	.	TRBJ2-3	CATSVDSRTDTQYF	TGTGCCACCAGCGTCGACAGCCGCACAGATACGCAGTATTTT
TRBV7-9	few	TRBD1	TRBJ1-1	CASSLYGQEQAFF	TGTGCCAGCAGCTTATACGGACAGGAACAAGCTTTCTTT
TRBV2	many	.	TRBJ2-4	CASSEERTYTLIQYF	TGTGCCAGCAGTGAAGAACGGACTTATACTCTCATTCAGTACTTC
TRBV4-3	few	TRBD2	TRBJ2-3	CASSSGVKAGVVADTQYF	TGCGCCAGCAGCTCGGGCGTAAAAGCGGGAGTAGTGGCAGATACGCAGTATTTT
TRBV7-2	few	TRBD2	TRBJ2-5	CASRKGLAGQETQYF	TGTGCCAGCAGGAAAGGACTAGCGGGACAAGAGACCCAGTACTTC
TRBV18	few	.	TRBJ1-5	CASSPSSSNQPQHF	TGTGCCAGCTCACCAAGTTCAAGCAATCAGCCCCAGCATTTT
TRBV2	many	TRBD2	TRBJ2-1	CASPGLAGNNEQFF	TGTGCCAGCCCAGGACTAGCCGGGAACAATGAGCAGTTCTTC
TRBV29-1	few	.	TRBJ1-2	CSVEAPGVDGYTF	TGCAGCGTTGAAGCCCCAGGGGTGGATGGCTACACCTTC
TRBV7-2	.	.	TRBJ2-3	CASSQEIGSPVDTQYF	TGTGCCAGCAGCCAAGAGATCGGTTCACCCGTGGATACGCAGTATTTT
TRBV11-2	few	TRBD2	TRBJ2-1	CASSLVREGNEQFF	TGTGCCAGCAGCTTAGTCCGGGAGGGAAATGAGCAGTTCTTC
TRBV10-3	many	.	TRBJ2-3	CAIGGRQDTDTQYF	TGTGCCATAGGGGGAAGACAGGACACAGATACGCAGTATTTT
TRBV19	.	TRBD1	TRBJ2-5	CASSQQGLKTQYF	TGTGCCAGTAGTCAACAGGGGCTGAAGACCCAGTACTTC
TRBV13	many	.	TRBJ2-7	CASSLYQGNEQYF	TGTGCCAGCAGCTTATACCAGGGGAACGAGCAGTACTTC
TRBV7-2	.	.	TRBJ1-1	CASSLDAQIEAFF	TGTGCCAGCAGCTTAGACGCGCAGATCGAAGCTTTCTTT
TRBV18	.	TRBD2	TRBJ2-2	CASSPGLAGVAGELFF	TGTGCCAGCTCACCGGGACTAGCGGGAGTCGCCGGGGAGCTGTTTTTT
TRBV19	few	.	TRBJ2-7	CASSSIQGSTYEQYF	TGTGCCAGTAGTTCTATACAGGGCTCCACCTACGAGCAGTACTTC
TRBV5-1	few	TRBD1	TRBJ1-2	CASSSTGGNYGYTF	TGCGCCAGCAGCTCTACAGGGGGCAACTATGGCTACACCTTC
TRBV29-1	.	TRBD1	TRBJ1-2	CSVAPGQGLQEAYGYTF	TGCAGCGTTGCCCCGGGACAGGGACTCCAAGAAGCCTATGGCTACACCTTC
TRBV29-1	many	.	TRBJ1-4	CSVSPPGVIGEKLFF	TGCAGCGTCAGCCCCCCGGGAGTAATAGGGGAAAAACTGTTTTTT
TRBV27	.	TRBD1	TRBJ1-2	CASSPFGQGARGYTF	TGTGCCAGCAGTCCCTTCGGACAGGGGGCCCGGGGCTACACCTTC